The rows below give T cell receptor beta chains drawn from one sample of a study of PD-L1 blockade in urothelial cancer. Measured with immunoSEQ multiplex PCR; TCRdb has only the in-frame clones, and not every one. The repertoire has about 110,000 clones, 70% to 85% of them found once; the top ten carry 2.4%. This material consisted of PBMCs, taken around atezolizumab (anti-PD-L1) treatment. The receptors shown here come from a man aged 45-65 years with urothelial cancer. CDR3s include the opening cysteine and the closing phenylalanine or tryptophan. The D gene is left open where the match is weak. A row's size may be missing; if present it is once, few, many or a size class.

abundance	v_gene	j_gene	d_gene	len	CDR3nt	CDR3aa
NA	TRBV6-5	TRBJ2-5	NA	14	TGTGCCAGCAGCCCCTACAGGGTGAGGGAGACCCAGTACTTC	CASSPYRVRETQYF
NA	TRBV11-2	TRBJ2-5	TRBD1	15	TGTGCCAGCAGCCGCCGGGACAGTAGACAAGAGACCCAGTACTTC	CASSRRDSRQETQYF
once	TRBV7-9	TRBJ2-2	NA	13	TGTGCCAGCAGCCGAGGAAACACCGGGGAGCTGTTTTTT	CASSRGNTGELFF
NA	TRBV11-2	TRBJ2-1	NA	16	TGTGCCAGCAGCTTAGTTCTCCGGACGGGAGTCGGTGAGCAGTTCTTC	CASSLVLRTGVGEQFF
few	TRBV6-5	TRBJ2-5	TRBD1	15	TGTGCCAGCAGTTACTCGTCGTGGACAGGGGAGACCCAGTACTTC	CASSYSSWTGETQYF
NA	TRBV5-1	TRBJ2-2	NA	14	TGCGCCAGCAGCTTGGCACAGGGCCCCGGGGAGCTGTTTTTT	CASSLAQGPGELFF
NA	TRBV10-2	TRBJ1-3	NA	16	TGCGCCAGCAGTGAGCCCTTCCTAGCCTCTGGAAACACCATATATTTT	CASSEPFLASGNTIYF
NA	TRBV29-1	TRBJ1-2	TRBD1	12	TGCAGCGTTACACAGGGGGCGGGCGGCTACACCTTC	CSVTQGAGGYTF
NA	TRBV5-5	TRBJ2-7	NA	14	TGTGCCAGCAGCTTGTCTCGACAGACCTACGAGCAGTACTTC	CASSLSRQTYEQYF
NA	TRBV5-1	TRBJ2-7	TRBD1	12	TGCGCCAGCAGCATAGACAGGGATGAGCAGTACTTC	CASSIDRDEQYF
NA	TRBV16	TRBJ2-3	TRBD2	17	TGTGCCAGCAGTTTGGGCGGCCTAGCGGGAGTCGCAGATACGCAGTATTTT	CASSLGGLAGVADTQYF
NA	TRBV11-2	TRBJ2-3	TRBD2	16	TGTGCCAGCAGCTCCGGACTAGCGGGAGCGGGAGATACGCAGTATTTT	CASSSGLAGAGDTQYF
NA	TRBV30	TRBJ2-4	NA	15	TGTGCCTGGAGTTGGTCCGGGGGAGCCAAAAACATTCAGTACTTC	CAWSWSGGAKNIQYF
NA	TRBV19	TRBJ2-7	NA	14	TGTGCCAGTAGTAACCGGGAAAACACCTACGAGCAGTACTTC	CASSNRENTYEQYF
NA	TRBV9	TRBJ2-3	TRBD1	14	TGTGCCAGCAGCGGGGGACAGGGGGGGGATACGCAGTATTTT	CASSGGQGGDTQYF
NA	TRBV7-2	TRBJ1-6	NA	15	TGTGCCAGCAGCTTAAGTCCAATGAGCCATTCACCCCTCCACTTT	CASSLSPMSHSPLHF
NA	TRBV19	TRBJ1-2	TRBD1	13	TGTGCCAGTAGTCGGGACAGAAACTATGGCTACACCTTC	CASSRDRNYGYTF
once	TRBV7-8	TRBJ2-7	NA	13	TGTGCCAGCAGCTCGACAGGAAACGGGGAGCAGTACTTC	CASSSTGNGEQYF
NA	TRBV14	TRBJ1-2	NA	12	TGTGCCAGCAGCCAAGACGGGAATGGCTACACCTTC	CASSQDGNGYTF
NA	TRBV15	TRBJ2-5	NA	15	TGTGCCACCAGACCTACCCCACAGTACCAAGAGACCCAGTACTTC	CATRPTPQYQETQYF
NA	TRBV7-9	TRBJ2-1	TRBD2	16	TGTGCCAGCAGCCCCAAAGGACTAGATGCCTACAATGAGCAGTTCTTC	CASSPKGLDAYNEQFF
NA	TRBV11-1	TRBJ1-1	TRBD1	16	TGTGCCAGCAGCTTTAGGACAGGGGTACGGGACACTGAAGCTTTCTTT	CASSFRTGVRDTEAFF
NA	TRBV19	TRBJ1-5	NA	13	TGTGCCAGTAGTGGCACAGGCAATCAGCCCCAGCATTTT	CASSGTGNQPQHF
NA	TRBV7-9	TRBJ2-1	TRBD2	16	TGTGCCAGCAGCTCATTAGCGGGCAGCCTCACCAATGAGCAGTTCTTC	CASSSLAGSLTNEQFF